This TCR beta chain was captured in a study of blood T cells in healthy people across ages. At least ten counts were recorded for this clonotype. A much larger clone is a single base away; this may be a read error. Combining a sample-barcoded 5' primer with a J-beta primer mix, a second PCR ran for about 7 to 11 cycles. TCRdb processed the 5' RACE reads anew with MiXCR; each CDR3 protein has one entry. This sample has about 800,000 distinct CDR3 sequences; around 50% occur once, and the top ten carry 15% to 20%. This CDR3 has 14 amino acids. Germline V gene data show CDR1 as ENHRY and CDR2 as SYGVKD. The V gene is TRBV10-3, the J gene TRBJ1-6; no clear D. The sample was blood. This clonotype was sampled from a man at least 80 years old in good health. In DNA form, the CDR3 reads TGTGCCATCAGTGAGAACACGGAGGTTTCACCCCCCCACTTT. Its protein product is CAISENTEVSPPHF.